This record looks at one T cell receptor (beta chain) sequence and its context. Trimming shortened V by 0 bases and J by 12 bases, and 24 bases separated the two germline ends. The CDR3 loop spans 17 amino acids. Germline CDR1 and CDR2: LGHDT and YNNKEL (reference sequence). This entry is derived from a study of blood T cell repertoires in COVID-19. The wider study: Sites across the United States, Italy and Spain contributed samples from acute and convalescent COVID-19. Sample material is recorded as cDNA or gDNA derived from T cells, B-cell-depleted T cells, or PBMCs.

Source study methods: Estimated nucleated cell counts came from reference gene primer amplification. Profiled with immunoSEQ multiplex PCR; TCRdb holds only in-frame clones, not every one. From that table come the V and J calls and clone size; the DNA was used to work out D and trimming. The profile shows about 200,000 clones, 65% to 90% of them singletons. Sequencing was done on a sample of peripheral blood. The rearrangement uses TRBV3-1 (or the pseudogene TRBV3-2) and TRBJ2-1; no clear D. This clonotype was sampled from a man aged 80 or over with acute or convalescent COVID-19. CDR3 sequence reads: CASSQEGQRAVGSGQFF. The CDR3 DNA reads as TGTGCCAGCAGCCAAGAGGGCCAACGCGCAGTTGGTTCTGGGCAGTTCTTC.